Shown below are 14 T cell receptor beta chains from a single sample sequenced in a study of blood T cell repertoires in COVID-19. The table came from immunoSEQ multiplex PCR; TCRdb's copy has only in-frame clones and leaves some out. The sample has approximately 500,000 clones; roughly nine tenths are singletons. Specimen: peripheral blood. These receptor sequences come from a woman between 50 and 59 years old with COVID-19, enrolled during active disease.

The chain couples TRBV3-1 (or the pseudogene TRBV3-2) to TRBJ2-3, with D possibly TRBD2 on 5 matching bases. V lost 1 base to trimming and J lost 5 bases, with 16 bases between them. CDR3 length equals 16 residues. Germline V gene sequence: CDR1 LGHDT, CDR2 YNNKEL (reference sequence). This chain's CDR3 is CASSQVVSADIDTQYF. The DNA of the CDR3 is TGTGCCAGCAGCCAAGTTGTTAGCGCCGACATAGATACGCAGTATTTT.

Comment on this clone: Other DNA sequences in this sample translate to the same CDR3. The rearrangement joins TRBV27 to TRBJ1-5; 8 bases align to TRBD1. Germline assignment: CDR1 MNHEY and CDR2 SMNVEV (reference sequence). V was clipped by 2 bases and J by 2 bases; unmatched bases: 2. The CDR3 loop spans 15 amino acids. CDR3 bases: TGTGCCAGCAGTTTAGACAGGGGTGGCAATCAGCCCCAGCATTTT. Its protein is CASSLDRGGNQPQHF.

The chain recombines TRBV5-1 with TRBJ2-3, with 13 bases matching TRBD2. The V gene's germline CDR1 is SGHRS and CDR2 YFSETQ. With V trimmed by 4 bases and J by 5 bases, 7 bases remained unmatched. The CDR3 has 16 residues. The CDR3 sequence: CASSPTSGGAVDTQYF. In DNA, the CDR3 is TGCGCCAGCAGCCCCACTAGCGGGGGGGCAGTAGATACGCAGTATTTT. Using reference TRBV5-1 and TRBJ2-3 for the parts outside the CDR3, the full variable domain is KAGVTQTPRYLIKTRGQQVTLSCSPISGHRSVSWYQQTPGQGLQFLFEYFSETQRNKGNFPGRFSGRQFSNSRSEMNVSTLELGDSALYLCASSPTSGGAVDTQYFGPGTRLTVL.

The chain has TRBV5-1 and TRBJ2-5; 8 bases map to TRBD1. The germline V gene encodes CDR1 SGHRS and CDR2 YFSETQ. The CDR3 loop spans 18 amino acids. The J segment lost 4 bases and the V segment lost 0 bases, leaving 14 bases of the junction unmatched. As DNA, the CDR3 is TGCGCCAGCAGCTTGGGTGGAGCAGGGGGCGGGCTCGGAGAGACCCAGTACTTC. The encoded protein is CASSLGGAGGGLGETQYF.

The rearrangement joins TRBV4-1 to TRBJ2-2; TRBD2 aligns across 7 bases. The germline V gene encodes CDR1 MGHRA and CDR2 YSYEKL. The CDR3 covers 16 residues. The ends lost 4 bases at V and 2 bases at J; junction bases unmatched: 7. The CDR3 region is CASSLTPGGNTGELFF. CDR3 bases: TGCGCCAGCAGCCTCACACCGGGGGGAAACACCGGGGAGCTGTTTTTT.

The J gene is TRBJ2-1, the V gene TRBV5-8, with 11 bases aligning to TRBD1. Unmatched junction bases numbered 6, after V lost 0 bases and J lost 7 bases. The CDR3 covers 16 residues. Germline V CDR1 and CDR2: SGHTS, YDEGEE. In DNA, the CDR3 is TGTGCCAGCAGCTTGGCCGTGGGACAGGGGGTAAATGAGCAGTTCTTC. This sequence encodes CASSLAVGQGVNEQFF.

The J gene is TRBJ2-7, the V gene TRBV7-8; D call uncertain. CDR1 and CDR2 (germline): SGHVS, FQNEAQ. Trimming took 1 base from V and 3 from J, leaving 7 bases between them. The CDR3 covers 13 residues. The CDR3 is CASSLGSFYEQYF. CDR3 nucleotide sequence: TGTGCCAGCAGCTTAGGTTCCTTCTACGAGCAGTACTTC.

V is TRBV6-5 and J is TRBJ2-1, with 8 bases fitting TRBD2. The CDR3 consists of 15 residues. Germline V CDR1 and CDR2: MNHEY, SVGAGI. With 9 bases clipped from V and 6 bases from J, the junction kept 13 bases outside the gene matches. In DNA, the CDR3 is TGTGCCAGTCCCGTTAGTAGCGGGAAGACCAATGAGCAGTTCTTC. Protein: CASPVSSGKTNEQFF.

A word on this clone: Mismatch with germline at one junction end may stem from a read error. The rearrangement uses TRBV24-1 and TRBJ2-2, with D perhaps TRBD2 (5 bases). Germline V lookup: CDR1 KGHDR, CDR2 SFDVKD. The CDR3 loop spans 13 amino acids. CDR3 DNA sequence: TGTGCCACCAGTGACTTTAACACCGGGGAGTTGTTTTTT. This translates into CATSDFNTGELFF.

The gene calls are TRBV3-1 (or the pseudogene TRBV3-2) and TRBJ1-2, with D possibly being TRBD1 (5 bases). Trimming took off 0 bases at V and 4 bases at J, with 18 bases between the two ends. CDR1 is LGHDT, CDR2 YNNKEL, per germline (reference sequence). This CDR3 has 17 amino acids. The CDR3 region is CASSQDQDGGRRYGYTF. The CDR3 DNA is TGTGCCAGCAGCCAAGATCAGGACGGGGGTCGACGCTATGGCTACACCTTC.

The V call is TRBV9, the J call TRBJ1-6; D is unclear. Germline V gene sequence: CDR1 SGDLS, CDR2 YYNGEE. Trimming removed 4 bases at V and 7 bases at J, with 15 bases between. This CDR3 has 15 amino acids. The CDR3, as DNA: TGTGCCAGCAGCCCCTCGGGGAGGCGGAATTCACCCCTCCACTTT. It specifies CASSPSGRRNSPLHF.

The chain uses TRBV1 and TRBJ1-2; the DNA was not used to check the table's D call, TRBD1. TRBV1 is flagged as a pseudogene. The CDR3 sequence is 16 residues long. CDR3 DNA: TGCACCAGCAGCCAACACTACGGACAGTTAAGAGAGGGCTACACCTTC. It specifies CTSSQHYGQLREGYTF.

This clone has a handful of counts. The CDR3 loop reads CAISEKRTGREETQYF. The DNA for the CDR3 is TGTGCCATCAGTGAAAAGAGGACAGGGCGGGAAGAGACCCAGTACTTC. V gene TRBV10-3 combines with J gene TRBJ2-5, with 8 bases identical to TRBD1. CDR3 size: 16 residues. V lost 3 bases to trimming and J lost 3 bases; unmatched junction nucleotides: 9. CDR1 and CDR2 from the germline V gene are ENHRY and SYGVKD.

In this sample, this clone turned up once. The rearrangement uses TRBV19 and TRBJ2-3; D gene ambiguous. The CDR3 is 13 amino acids. The germline V and J ends were trimmed by 5 bases and 2 bases, with 8 bases remaining between them. Per germline, CDR1 LNHDA and CDR2 SQIVND (reference sequence). This CDR3 reads CASSVRNTDTQYF. The CDR3 DNA sequence: TGTGCCAGTAGTGTCAGGAACACAGATACGCAGTATTTT.